The 3 T cell receptor beta chains presented below share a single source sample, sequenced in a study of blood T cell repertoires in COVID-19. TCRdb's copy holds only in-frame clones and misses some; the assay was immunoSEQ multiplex PCR. The sample lists about 190,000 clones, 75% to 90% occurring once. Material for sequencing was peripheral blood. All receptors derive from a man aged 35-49 years with acute or convalescent COVID-19.

In DNA, the CDR3 is TGTGCCAGCATAGACCAGGGAGGTGGCTACACCTTC. Translation gives CASIDQGGGYTF. V gene TRBV9 combines with J gene TRBJ1-2, with TRBD1 as a possible D gene (5 bases). V was shortened by 6 bases and J by 7 bases, with 13 bases between the two germline ends. The CDR3 runs 12 residues. The V gene's germline CDR1 is SGDLS and CDR2 YYNGEE.

V usage is TRBV21-1 and J usage is TRBJ1-2. TRBV21-1 is annotated as a pseudogene. The CDR3 length is 18 residues. CDR3 bases: TGTGCCAGCAGCAAAGACCGATCAGGTGGGGGAGGCTTCTATGGCTACACCTTC. Translating it yields CASSKDRSGGGGFYGYTF.

The CDR3 nucleotides read TGTGCCAGCAGTTTCTTGAGGCAGCGAAATTCACCCCTCCACTTT. Translated, it gives CASSFLRQRNSPLHF. The chain couples TRBV28 to TRBJ1-6; D remains unclear. Trimming removed 3 bases at V and 7 bases at J, with 13 bases between. Per germline, CDR1 MDHEN and CDR2 SYDVKM. This CDR3 has 15 amino acids.